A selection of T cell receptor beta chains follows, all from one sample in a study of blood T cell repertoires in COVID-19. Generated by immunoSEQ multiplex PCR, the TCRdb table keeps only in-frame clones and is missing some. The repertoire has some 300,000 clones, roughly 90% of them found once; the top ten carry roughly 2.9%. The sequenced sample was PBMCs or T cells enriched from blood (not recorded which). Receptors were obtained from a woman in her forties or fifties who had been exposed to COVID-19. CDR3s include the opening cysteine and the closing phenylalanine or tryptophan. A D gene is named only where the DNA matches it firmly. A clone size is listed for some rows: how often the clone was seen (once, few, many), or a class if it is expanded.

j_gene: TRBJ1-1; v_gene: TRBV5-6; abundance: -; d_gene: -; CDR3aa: CASSLLGGQNTEAFF; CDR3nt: TGTGCCAGCAGCTTGTTAGGGGGTCAGAACACTGAAGCTTTCTTT
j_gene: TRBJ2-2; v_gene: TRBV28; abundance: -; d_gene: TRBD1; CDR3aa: CASSPGQGETGELFF; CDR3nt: TGTGCCAGCAGTCCGGGACAGGGGGAGACCGGGGAGCTGTTTTTT
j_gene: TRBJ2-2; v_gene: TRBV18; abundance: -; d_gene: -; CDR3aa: CASSPGGLGELFF; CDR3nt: TGTGCCAGCTCACCAGGGGGCCTCGGGGAGCTGTTTTTT
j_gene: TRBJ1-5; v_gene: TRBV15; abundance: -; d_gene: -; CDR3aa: CATSVSTGYSNQPQHF; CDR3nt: TGTGCCACCAGCGTAAGTACAGGGTATAGCAATCAGCCCCAGCATTTT
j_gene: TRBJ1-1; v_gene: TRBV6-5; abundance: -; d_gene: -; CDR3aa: CASTYSQGIEAFF; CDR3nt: TGTGCCAGCACCTACTCACAGGGAATAGAAGCTTTCTTT
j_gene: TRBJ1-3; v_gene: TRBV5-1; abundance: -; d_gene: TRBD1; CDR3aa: CASSMVPLDRGLSANTIYF; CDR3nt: TGCGCCAGCAGCATGGTCCCCCTGGACAGGGGGTTGTCCGCAAACACCATATATTTT
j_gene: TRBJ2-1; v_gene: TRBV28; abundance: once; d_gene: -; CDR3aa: CASSLGGNEQFF; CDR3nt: TGTGCCAGCAGTTTAGGGGGGAATGAGCAGTTCTTC
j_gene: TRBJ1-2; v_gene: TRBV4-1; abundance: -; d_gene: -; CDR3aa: CASSQDGVSGAPSHYGYTF; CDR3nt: TGCGCCAGCAGCCAAGATGGAGTTAGCGGGGCCCCATCACACTATGGCTACACCTTC
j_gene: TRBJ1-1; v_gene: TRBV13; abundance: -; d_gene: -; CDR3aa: CASSFRGTEAFF; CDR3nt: TGTGCCAGCAGCTTCAGGGGTACTGAAGCTTTCTTT
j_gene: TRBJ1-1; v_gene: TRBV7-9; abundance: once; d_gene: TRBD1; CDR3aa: CASSSMGQVDMNTEAFF; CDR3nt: TGTGCCAGCAGCTCTATGGGACAGGTCGACATGAACACTGAAGCTTTCTTT
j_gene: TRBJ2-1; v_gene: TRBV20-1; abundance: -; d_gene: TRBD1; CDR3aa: CSASDRTGRSYNEQFF; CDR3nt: TGCAGTGCTAGTGACCGGACAGGGAGGTCCTACAATGAGCAGTTCTTC
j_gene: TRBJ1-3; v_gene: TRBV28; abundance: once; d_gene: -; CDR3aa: CASSFSGNTIYF; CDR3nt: TGTGCCAGCAGTTTTTCGGGAAACACCATATATTTT
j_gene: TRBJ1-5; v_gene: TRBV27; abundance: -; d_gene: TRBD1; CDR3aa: CATKTDRSDSKPQHF; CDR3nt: TGTGCCACCAAAACGGACAGGTCAGACTCGAAGCCCCAGCATTTT
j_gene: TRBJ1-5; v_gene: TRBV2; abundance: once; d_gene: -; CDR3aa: CASTGSRNQPQHF; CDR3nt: TGTGCCAGCACGGGGAGTCGCAATCAGCCCCAGCATTTT
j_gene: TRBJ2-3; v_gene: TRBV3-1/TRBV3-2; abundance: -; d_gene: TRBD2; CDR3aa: CASSRGTSGADTQYF; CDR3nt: TGTGCCAGCAGCCGCGGGACTAGCGGGGCAGATACGCAGTATTTT
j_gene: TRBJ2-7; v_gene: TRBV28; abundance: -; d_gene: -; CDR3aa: CASSLPRTYEQYF; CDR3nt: TGTGCCAGCAGTTTACCCAGAACCTACGAGCAGTACTTC
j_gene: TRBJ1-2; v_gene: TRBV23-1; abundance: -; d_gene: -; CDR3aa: CATGGAPFGYTF; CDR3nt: TGCGCCACCGGCGGGGCGCCTTTTGGCTACACCTTC
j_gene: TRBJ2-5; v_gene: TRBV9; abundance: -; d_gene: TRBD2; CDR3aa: CASSVGFGSGDYQETQYF; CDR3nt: TGTGCCAGCAGCGTAGGATTCGGTAGCGGGGACTACCAAGAGACCCAGTACTTC
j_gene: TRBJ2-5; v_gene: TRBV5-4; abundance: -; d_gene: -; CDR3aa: CASRVNPGETQYF; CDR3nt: TGTGCCAGCAGAGTGAACCCGGGGGAGACCCAGTACTTC
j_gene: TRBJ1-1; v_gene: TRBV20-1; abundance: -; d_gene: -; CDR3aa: CSVIQGEAFF; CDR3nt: TGCAGTGTCATCCAGGGTGAAGCTTTCTTT
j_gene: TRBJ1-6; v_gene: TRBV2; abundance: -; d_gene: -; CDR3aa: CAIRSSYNSPLHF; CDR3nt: TGTGCCATTCGGAGCTCCTATAATTCACCCCTCCACTTT
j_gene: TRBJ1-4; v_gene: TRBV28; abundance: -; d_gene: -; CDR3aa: CASRRGSEKLFF; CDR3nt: TGTGCCAGCAGGCGCGGTTCTGAAAAACTGTTTTTT
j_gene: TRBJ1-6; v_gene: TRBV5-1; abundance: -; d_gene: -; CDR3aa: CASSFRDKGNSPLHF; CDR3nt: TGCGCCAGCAGCTTTCGCGACAAAGGAAATTCACCCCTCCACTTT
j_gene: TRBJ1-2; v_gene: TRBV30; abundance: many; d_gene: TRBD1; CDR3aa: CAWGGTGTANYGYTF; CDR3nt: TGTGCCTGGGGCGGGACAGGGACCGCTAACTATGGCTACACCTTC
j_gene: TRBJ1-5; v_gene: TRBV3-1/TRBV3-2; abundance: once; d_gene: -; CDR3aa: CASSQDPAGNQPQHF; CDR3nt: TGTGCCAGCAGCCAAGATCCGGCAGGGAATCAGCCCCAGCATTTT
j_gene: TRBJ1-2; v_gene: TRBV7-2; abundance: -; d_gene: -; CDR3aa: CASSREGYGYTF; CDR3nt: TGTGCCAGCAGCCGGGAGGGTTATGGCTACACCTTC
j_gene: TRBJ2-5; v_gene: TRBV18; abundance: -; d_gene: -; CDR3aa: CASHGQYQETQYF; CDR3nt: TGTGCCAGCCATGGACAGTACCAAGAGACCCAGTACTTC
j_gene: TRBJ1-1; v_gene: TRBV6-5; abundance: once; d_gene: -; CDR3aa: CASSYSGSGANTEAFF; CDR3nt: TGTGCCAGCAGTTACTCTGGTTCAGGGGCCAACACTGAAGCTTTCTTT
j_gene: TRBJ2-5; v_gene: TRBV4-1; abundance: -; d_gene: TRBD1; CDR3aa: CASSQEAPRQGFETQYF; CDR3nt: TGCGCCAGCAGCCAAGAGGCCCCCCGACAGGGTTTTGAGACCCAGTACTTC
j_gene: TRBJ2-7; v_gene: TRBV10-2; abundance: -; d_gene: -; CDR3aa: CASSGGPYYEQYF; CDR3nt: TGCGCCAGCAGTGGGGGCCCTTACTACGAGCAGTACTTC
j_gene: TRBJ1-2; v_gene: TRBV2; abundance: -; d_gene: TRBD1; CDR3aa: CASSPNRGTNYGYTF; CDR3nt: TGTGCCAGCAGCCCAAACAGGGGAACGAACTATGGCTACACCTTC
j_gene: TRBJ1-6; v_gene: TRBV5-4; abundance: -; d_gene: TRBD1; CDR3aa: CASSLAGQSSYNSPLHF; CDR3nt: TGTGCCAGCAGCCTGGCGGGACAGAGCTCCTATAATTCACCCCTCCACTTT
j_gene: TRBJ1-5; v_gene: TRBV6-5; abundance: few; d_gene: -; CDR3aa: CASSDSSNQPQHF; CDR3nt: TGTGCCAGCAGCGACAGTAGCAATCAGCCCCAGCATTTT
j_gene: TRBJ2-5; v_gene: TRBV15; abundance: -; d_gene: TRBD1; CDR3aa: CATSTYPTGAIQETQYF; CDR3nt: TGTGCCACCAGCACATATCCGACAGGGGCCATACAAGAGACCCAGTACTTC
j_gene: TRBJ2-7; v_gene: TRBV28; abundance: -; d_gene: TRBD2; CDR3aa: CASTRPGGGEQYF; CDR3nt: TGTGCCAGCACCCGACCCGGGGGGGGCGAGCAGTACTTC
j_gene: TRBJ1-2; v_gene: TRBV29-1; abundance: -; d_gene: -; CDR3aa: CSVEVGGRGYTF; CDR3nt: TGCAGCGTTGAAGTGGGGGGACGAGGCTACACCTTC
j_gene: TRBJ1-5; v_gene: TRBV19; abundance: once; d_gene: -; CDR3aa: CASTDTGVGNQPQHF; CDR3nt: TGTGCCAGTACCGATACAGGTGTCGGCAATCAGCCCCAGCATTTT
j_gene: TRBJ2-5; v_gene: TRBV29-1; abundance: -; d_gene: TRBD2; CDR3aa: CSVAHPSGGLQTQYF; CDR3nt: TGCAGCGTTGCCCACCCTAGCGGGGGTTTGCAGACCCAGTACTTC
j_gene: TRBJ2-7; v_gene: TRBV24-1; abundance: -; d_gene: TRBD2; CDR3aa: CATSDAGVQYF; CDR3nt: TGTGCCACCAGTGATGCGGGAGTCCAGTACTTC
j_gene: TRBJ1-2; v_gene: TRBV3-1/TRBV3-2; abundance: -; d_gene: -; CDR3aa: CASSQGGPYGYTF; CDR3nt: TGTGCCAGCAGCCAAGGTGGGCCCTATGGCTACACCTTC
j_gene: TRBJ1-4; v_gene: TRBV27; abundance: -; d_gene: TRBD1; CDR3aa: CASSRQGNEKLFF; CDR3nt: TGTGCCAGCAGTAGACAGGGAAATGAAAAACTGTTTTTT
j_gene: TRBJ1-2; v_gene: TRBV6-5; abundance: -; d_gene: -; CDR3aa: CASIPAGVNYGYTF; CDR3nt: TGTGCCAGCATCCCCGCGGGGGTTAACTATGGCTACACCTTC
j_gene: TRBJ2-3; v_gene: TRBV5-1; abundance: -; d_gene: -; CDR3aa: CASSLGAYTDTQYF; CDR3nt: TGCGCCAGCAGCTTGGGGGCCTACACAGATACGCAGTATTTT
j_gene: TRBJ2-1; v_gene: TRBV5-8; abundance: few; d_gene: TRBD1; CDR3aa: CASSPQGATDEQFF; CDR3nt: TGTGCCAGCAGCCCACAGGGGGCCACCGATGAGCAGTTCTTC
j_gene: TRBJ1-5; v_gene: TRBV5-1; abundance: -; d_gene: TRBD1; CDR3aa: CASSLGSGQGNPQHF; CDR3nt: TGCGCCAGCAGCTTGGGCTCGGGACAGGGGAATCCCCAGCATTTT
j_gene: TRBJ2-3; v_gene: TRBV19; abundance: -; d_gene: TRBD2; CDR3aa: CASTSGAASTDTQYF; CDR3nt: TGTGCCAGTACTAGCGGGGCCGCAAGCACAGATACGCAGTATTTT
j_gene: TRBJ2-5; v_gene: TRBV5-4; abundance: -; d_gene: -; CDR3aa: CASSRGQETQYF; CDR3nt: TGTGCCAGCAGTAGGGGGCAAGAGACCCAGTACTTC
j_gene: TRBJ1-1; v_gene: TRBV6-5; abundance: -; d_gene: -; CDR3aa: CASSSGEITEAFF; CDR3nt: TGTGCCAGCAGTAGCGGAGAGATCACTGAAGCTTTCTTT
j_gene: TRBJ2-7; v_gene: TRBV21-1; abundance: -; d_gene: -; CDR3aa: CASSKGTGGYEQYF; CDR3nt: TGTGCCAGCAGCAAGGGGACAGGGGGCTACGAGCAGTACTTC
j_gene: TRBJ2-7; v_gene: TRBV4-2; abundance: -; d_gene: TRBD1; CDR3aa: CASSQGGQPASEQYF; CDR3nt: TGTGCCAGCAGCCAAGGGGGACAGCCGGCTTCCGAGCAGTACTTC
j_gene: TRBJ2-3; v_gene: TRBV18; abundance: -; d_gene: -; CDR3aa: CASSPEGQKADTQYF; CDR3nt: TGTGCCAGCTCACCAGAGGGACAAAAGGCGGATACGCAGTATTTT
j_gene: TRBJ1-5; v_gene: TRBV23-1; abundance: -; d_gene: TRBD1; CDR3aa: CASSHVQGQVRNYQPQHF; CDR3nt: TGCGCCAGCAGTCATGTGCAGGGACAGGTTCGGAATTATCAGCCCCAGCATTTT
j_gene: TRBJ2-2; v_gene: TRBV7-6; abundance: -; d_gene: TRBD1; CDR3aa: CASRRGPKYTGELFF; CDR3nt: TGTGCCAGCAGAAGGGGGCCGAAGTACACCGGGGAGCTGTTTTTT
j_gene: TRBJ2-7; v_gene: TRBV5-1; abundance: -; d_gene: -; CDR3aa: CASRREQGAYEQYF; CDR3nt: TGCGCCAGCAGAAGGGAACAGGGTGCCTACGAGCAGTACTTC